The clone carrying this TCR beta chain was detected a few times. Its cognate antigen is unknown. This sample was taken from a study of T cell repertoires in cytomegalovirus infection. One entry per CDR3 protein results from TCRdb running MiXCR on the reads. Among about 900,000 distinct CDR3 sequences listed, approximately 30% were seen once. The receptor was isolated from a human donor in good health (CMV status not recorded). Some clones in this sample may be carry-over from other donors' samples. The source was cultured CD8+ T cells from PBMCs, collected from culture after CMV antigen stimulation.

The CDR3 region is CAGRIGRDTEAFF. The CDR3 bases are TGTGCCGGTAGGATTGGGCGTGACACTGAAGCTTTCTTT. The chain combines TRBV7-4 with TRBJ1-1; no reliable D call. The germline gives CDR1 SGHVT, CDR2 SQSDAQ. Trimming removed 11 bases from V and 3 bases from J, with 16 bases in between. The CDR3 totals 13 residues.